These 26 T cell receptor beta chains were sequenced from one sample in a study of T cells in localized non-small cell lung cancer. Profiled with immunoSEQ multiplex PCR; TCRdb holds only in-frame clones, not every one. The top ten clones hold less than 15% of a sample with tens of thousands of clones, about 83% of them seen once. The sequencing used peripheral blood, collected before any cancer treatment. The source of these receptors is a female donor of 60 years or more with stage I lung adenocarcinoma.

This clone was recorded a few times. The chain links TRBV7-3 to TRBJ1-3; D is undetermined. The germline V gene encodes CDR1 SGHTA and CDR2 FQGTGA. The CDR3 has 15 residues. The V end lost 1 base, the J end lost 4 bases, and 11 bases lay between the germline ends. The DNA of the CDR3 is TGTGCCAGCAGCTTAAAGGGCGGTCAGGGAAACACCATATATTTT. It translates to CASSLKGGQGNTIYF.

The chain carries TRBV7-6 and TRBJ2-7; 10 bases match TRBD1. CDR3 length: 13 residues. In germline, CDR1 is SGHVS, CDR2 FNYEAQ. The trim removed 2 bases at V and 7 bases at J, leaving 2 bases unmatched. CDR3 sequence (DNA): TGTGCCAGCAGCTTAAGGACAGGGGGGGAGCAGTACTTC. Translated: CASSLRTGGEQYF.

The chain uses TRBV6-1 and TRBJ2-5; D ambiguous. Trimming took off 1 base at V and 4 bases at J, with 7 bases between the two ends. CDR1 is MNHNS and CDR2 is SASEGT in the germline V gene. The CDR3 is made up of 13 amino acids. Here the CDR3 DNA reads TGTGCCAGCAGTGAAGTCGGTCTAGAGACCCAGTACTTC. Its translation: CASSEVGLETQYF.

The chain links TRBV5-4 to TRBJ1-2; D possibly corresponds to TRBD1 (5 bases). Trimming stripped 3 bases from V and 8 bases from J, with 14 bases between. Germline assignment: CDR1 SGHNT and CDR2 YYREEE (reference sequence). This CDR3 region has 13 residues. The CDR3 protein is CASSSGTYDGYTF. CDR3 in DNA: TGTGCCAGCAGCTCTGGGACCTACGACGGCTACACCTTC.

This rearrangement joins TRBV6-1 to TRBJ2-2; 10 positions match TRBD1. CDR1 and CDR2 (germline): MNHNS, SASEGT. This CDR3 spans 15 amino acids. Unmatched junction bases numbered 2, after V lost 2 bases and J lost 5 bases. The CDR3 region has the DNA TGTGCCAGCAGTGAACCGGGACAGGGGACCGGGGAGCTGTTTTTT. Amino acid sequence: CASSEPGQGTGELFF.

The chain combines TRBV6-6 with TRBJ2-2; tentatively, D is TRBD1 (6 bases). Germline V lookup: CDR1 MNHNY, CDR2 SVGAGI (reference sequence). Deletions cut 6 bases from V and 5 bases from J, with 16 bases between. The CDR3 is 15 residues long. The CDR3 sequence: CASRPGQRTTGELFF. The CDR3 coding sequence is TGTGCCAGCAGACCCGGACAGAGAACAACCGGGGAGCTGTTTTTT.

The chain couples TRBV25-1 to TRBJ2-1, with 8 bases identical to TRBD2. Looked up from germline, CDR1 is MGHDK and CDR2 is SYGVNS. V shed 1 base and J 5 bases; nucleotides not matched to a gene: 7. The CDR3 is 16 residues long. The CDR3 region is CASSELRTGGNNEQFF. The DNA for the CDR3 is TGTGCCAGCAGTGAATTACGTACGGGGGGGAACAATGAGCAGTTCTTC.

The chain combines TRBV11-3 with TRBJ2-1; D remains unclear. Trimming removed 4 bases at V and 3 bases at J, with 7 bases between. The CDR3 spans 13 residues. Germline loops: CDR1 SGHNT, CDR2 YENEEA. The CDR3 loop reads CASSSGGYNEQFF. The CDR3 region has the DNA TGTGCCAGCAGCTCGGGTGGCTACAATGAGCAGTTCTTC.

This clone was found once. V and J are TRBV7-9 and TRBJ1-2; 7 bases fit TRBD1. This CDR3 has 16 residues. The germline V gene has CDR1 SEHNR and CDR2 FQNEAQ (reference sequence). With V trimmed by 5 bases and J by 1 base, 10 bases remained unmatched. The CDR3 bases are TGTGCCAGCAGCCCCCAGGGGGGGAATCGTAACTATGGCTACACCTTC. It codes for CASSPQGGNRNYGYTF.

The J gene is TRBJ1-5, the V gene TRBV6-1; no firm D call. The CDR3 is 15 residues long. Trimming pared 6 bases from V and 3 bases from J, leaving 15 bases between. Germline loops: CDR1 MNHNS, CDR2 SASEGT. Here the CDR3 reads CASRSPGSNNQPQHF. As DNA, the CDR3 is TGTGCCAGCAGAAGTCCCGGCAGTAACAATCAGCCCCAGCATTTT.

The chain combines TRBV19 with TRBJ1-6; tentatively, D is TRBD1 (5 bases). The V gene lost 7 bases and the J gene lost 6 bases, with 16 bases spanning the gap. The germline gives CDR1 LNHDA, CDR2 SQIVND (reference sequence). This CDR3 is built from 15 residues. In DNA, the CDR3 is TGTGCCAGTACGTATGAGGGACTATTTAATTCACCCCTCCACTTT. It translates to CASTYEGLFNSPLHF.

This chain links TRBV29-1 with TRBJ1-2; D is possibly TRBD1 (5 bases). The CDR3 is made up of 15 amino acids. With 4 bases removed from V and 5 bases from J, the gap between germline ends came to 20 bases. Germline CDR1 reads SQVTM; CDR2 reads ANQGSEA. CDR3 sequence reads: CSVVRGSGLGYGYTF. The CDR3 DNA sequence: TGCAGCGTTGTACGGGGCTCGGGGCTCGGTTATGGCTACACCTTC.

The CDR3 region is CASRAWDRGYGYTF. The CDR3 coding sequence is TGCGCCAGCAGAGCATGGGACAGGGGGTATGGCTACACCTTC. J is TRBJ1-2 and V is TRBV5-1; 11 nucleotides agree with TRBD1. This CDR3 comprises 14 residues. V was pared by 5 bases and J by 5 bases, with 5 bases of the junction left unmatched. CDR1 is SGHRS, CDR2 YFSETQ, per germline.

V is TRBV21-1 and J is TRBJ1-2; no DNA check was done on the table's D call, TRBD1. TRBV21-1 represents a pseudogene. The CDR3 runs 17 residues. The CDR3 spells CASRTRQITHVSYGYTF. CDR3 nucleotides: TGTGCCAGCAGGACCCGACAGATCACTCACGTCAGCTATGGCTACACCTTC.

The chain combines TRBV21-1 with TRBJ2-3; TRBD2 is the table's D call, not checked against the DNA. TRBV21-1 is noted as a pseudogene. The CDR3 contains 16 residues. The CDR3 DNA is TGTGCCAGCAGCTCAAGGGCGGGCGCTAGCACAGATACGCAGTATTTT. Amino acids: CASSSRAGASTDTQYF.

The chain employs TRBV6-5 and TRBJ2-1; 7 bases fit TRBD2. The CDR3 spans 14 residues. From germline, CDR1 is MNHEY and CDR2 SVGAGI. The V segment lost 7 bases and the J segment 6 bases; nucleotides outside the gene matches: 9. The CDR3 protein is CASTTSAGPNEQFF. The CDR3 DNA sequence: TGTGCCAGCACCACTAGCGCGGGCCCCAATGAGCAGTTCTTC.

This clone turned up a few times. This chain uses TRBV6-1 with TRBJ1-2; a weak D match, TRBD1 (6 bases). The CDR3 loop spans 18 amino acids. V was trimmed by 2 bases and J by 4 bases, leaving 23 bases between them. Looked up from germline, CDR1 is MNHNS and CDR2 is SASEGT. As DNA, the CDR3 is TGTGCCAGCAGTGAAAGGGGAGGGGGGCGGTATGTGGTCTATGGCTACACCTTC. Amino acid sequence: CASSERGGGRYVVYGYTF.

V and J are TRBV11-2 and TRBJ2-2; 7 nucleotides line up with TRBD2. Germline CDR1 is SGHAT and CDR2 is FQNNGV. CDR3 length: 15 amino acids. The junction had 3 bases not matched to a gene; V was cut back by 3 bases and J by 2 bases. The CDR3 nucleotides are TGTGCCAGCAGCTTCCCTAGCGGCAACACCGGGGAGCTGTTTTTT. This codes for CASSFPSGNTGELFF.

V gene TRBV7-9 combines with J gene TRBJ2-7; D is ambiguous. V dropped 4 bases and J dropped 7 bases, with 8 bases sitting between them. Germline V gives CDR1 SEHNR, CDR2 FQNEAQ (reference sequence). The CDR3 is 11 amino acids. The DNA of the CDR3 is TGTGCCAGCAGCTCCCCCGGGGAGCAGTACTTC. Its protein product is CASSSPGEQYF.

The chain has TRBV25-1 and TRBJ1-5; D not certain. Germline CDR1 and CDR2: MGHDK and SYGVNS. This CDR3 has 13 amino acids. V was clipped by 5 bases and J by 1 base, with 6 bases between them. The CDR3 spells CASSSTSNQPQHF. The CDR3 DNA reads as TGTGCCAGCAGTTCGACCAGCAATCAGCCCCAGCATTTT.

V gene TRBV6-5 combines with J gene TRBJ1-5; TRBD1 is a possible D gene (6 bases). Germline V gives CDR1 MNHEY, CDR2 SVGAGI. Trimming took 0 bases from V and 0 from J, leaving 6 bases between them. The CDR3 contains 15 residues. The CDR3 is CASSYSQGSNQPQHF. For the CDR3, the DNA is TGTGCCAGCAGTTACTCACAGGGTAGCAATCAGCCCCAGCATTTT.

The chain has TRBV14 and TRBJ2-4; TRBD1 might be the D (6 bases). Germline assignment: CDR1 SGHDN and CDR2 FVKESK. The CDR3 is 14 residues long. V was pared by 1 base and J by 6 bases, with 10 bases between. CDR3 sequence: CASSQAGVGNIQYF. The CDR3 DNA follows: TGTGCCAGCAGCCAAGCAGGGGTCGGAAACATTCAGTACTTC.

V and J are TRBV5-5 and TRBJ2-2; no definite D call. Germline CDR1 SGHKS, CDR2 YYEKEE (reference sequence). V was shortened by 2 bases and J by 8 bases, with 7 bases between the two germline ends. CDR3 length equals 12 residues. The CDR3 sequence is CASSLVRGELFF. In DNA form, the CDR3 reads TGTGCCAGCAGCTTAGTTCGTGGGGAGCTGTTTTTT.

The chain is built from TRBV28 and TRBJ2-7; TRBD2 might be the D (5 bases). The V gene's germline CDR1 is MDHEN and CDR2 SYDVKM. There are 14 residues in the CDR3. Trimming shortened V by 7 bases and J by 2 bases, and 15 bases separated the two germline ends. CDR3 loop: CASTRASRTYEQYF. The CDR3 region has the DNA TGTGCCAGCACGAGGGCTAGCCGTACCTACGAGCAGTACTTC.

V usage is TRBV18 and J usage is TRBJ2-7; D is ambiguous. V lost 3 bases, J lost 5 bases, and 11 bases lay in between. This CDR3 spans 13 amino acids. The germline V gene has CDR1 KGHSH and CDR2 LQKENI. CDR3 DNA: TGTGCCAGCTCACCTAGTCAGGTAAACGAGCAGTACTTC. Its translation: CASSPSQVNEQYF.

This chain joins TRBV7-9 and TRBJ1-2; no reliable D call. V lost 1 base, J lost 7 bases, and 19 bases lay in between. Per germline, CDR1 SEHNR and CDR2 FQNEAQ (reference sequence). This CDR3 region has 16 residues. CDR3 bases: TGTGCCAGCAGCTTAGTACTGGACGTAATACCTTTTGGCTACACCTTC. It is translated as CASSLVLDVIPFGYTF.